The present T cell receptor (beta chain) was sequenced within a study of cytomegalovirus exposure and HLA in healthy donors. About the study: Early released data comprised 80 million to 90 million unique TCRs from HLA-typed donors.

Study results and limitations: Overall, approximately 150 TCR beta chains were annotated as cytomegalovirus-associated. Certain sequence variants were highly shared and formed a cluster, and this cluster was likely a sequencing artifact.

Of note for this clone: Its antigen is not identified.

In the PCR, 60 Vbeta and 13 Jbeta primers were used. How the authors handled the data: In a later analysis, some 10 million of 60 million to 80 million unique beta chains occurred in at least two donors. The table came from immunoSEQ multiplex PCR; TCRdb's copy has only in-frame clones and leaves some out. That table is the source of V, J and clone size, and D and trimming were worked out from the DNA. The top ten hold roughly 0.45% of the sample, which has around 210,000 clones, 78% seen once. There are 14 residues in the CDR3. V was clipped by 4 bases and J by 0 bases, with 9 bases between them. Germline V gene sequence: CDR1 MGHRA, CDR2 YSYEKL.

The TCR sequence derives from a boy between 5 and 17 years old in good health and CMV-seronegative. The chain uses TRBV4-1 and TRBJ1-1; D is perhaps TRBD1 (5 bases). The sequencing input was PBMCs. The CDR3 loop reads CASSLDRLNTEAFF. The CDR3 DNA follows: TGCGCCAGCAGCCTCGACAGACTGAACACTGAAGCTTTCTTT.